These 28 T cell receptor beta chains originate from one sample sequenced in a study of shared clonotypes between healthy human individuals. This table comes from immunoSEQ multiplex PCR, and its TCRdb copy is limited to in-frame clones, with some not included. Of almost 750,000 clones detected, around 77% appear once; the ten largest clones hold roughly 1.8%. Sequenced input: memory CD4+ T cells sorted from blood. Sample subset: CD45RA-negative fraction. The origin of the receptors is a woman younger than 45 in good health.

CDR3 coding DNA: TGTGCCAGCAGTCGTAGGACCCTCAACACAGATACGCAGTATTTT. Protein product: CASSRRTLNTDTQYF. The V call is TRBV6-6, the J call TRBJ2-3; D uncertain. The ends were cut back, 5 bases at V and 2 bases at J, with 14 bases in the middle. The CDR3 loop spans 15 amino acids. CDR1 and CDR2 from the germline V gene are MNHNY and SVGAGI (reference sequence).

This clone was seen a handful of times. The rearrangement links TRBV25-1 to TRBJ1-3, with D uncertain. The CDR3 has 11 residues. Looked up from germline, CDR1 is MGHDK and CDR2 is SYGVNS. V dropped 8 bases and J dropped 4 bases, with 6 bases sitting between them. The CDR3 nucleotides read TGTGCCAGCGCATTCGGAAACACCATATATTTT. Protein sequence: CASAFGNTIYF.

This clone was recorded a few times. The chain is built from TRBV27 and TRBJ2-2; tentatively, D is TRBD2 (6 bases). Germline-derived CDR1 and CDR2 are MNHEY and SMNVEV (reference sequence). V dropped 6 bases and J dropped 6 bases, with 11 bases sitting between them. The CDR3 covers 13 residues. CDR3 sequence (DNA): TGTGCCAGCAGCCGTCTAGCGTCCGGGGAGCTGTTTTTT. This translates into CASSRLASGELFF.

This rearrangement joins TRBV4-1 to TRBJ1-2, with unresolved D. Germline V lookup: CDR1 MGHRA, CDR2 YSYEKL. This CDR3 has 14 amino acids. The V and J ends lost 2 bases and 6 bases respectively, with 13 bases between them. The CDR3 DNA reads TGCGCCAGCAGCCAATATACAGAGGTGGATGGCTACACCTTC. Protein product: CASSQYTEVDGYTF.

V and J are TRBV11-2 and TRBJ1-5, with a weak D call TRBD1 (5 bases). Germline V gene sequence: CDR1 SGHAT, CDR2 FQNNGV. The V end lost 3 bases, the J end lost 6 bases, and 21 bases lay between the germline ends. CDR3 length: 17 amino acids. The CDR3 reads CASSFLGRPGGSQPQHF. CDR3 bases: TGTGCCAGCAGCTTCTTAGGGAGGCCCGGGGGGAGTCAGCCCCAGCATTTT.

This rearrangement joins TRBV12-2 to TRBJ2-5; the D call in the table, TRBD2, was not verified against the DNA. The DNA end favors TRBJ2-7, so the J call may be wrong. TRBV12-2 is recorded as a pseudogene. The CDR3 has 14 amino acids. The chain's CDR3 is CASRLVREFYEQYF. CDR3 DNA sequence: TGTGCAAGTCGCTTGGTGCGGGAGTTCTACGAGCAGTACTTC.

This chain uses TRBV7-2 with TRBJ2-2, with TRBD2 identical over 7 bases. Germline V gene sequence: CDR1 SGHTA, CDR2 FQGNSA. Germline trimming cut 1 base from V and 6 bases from J; bases unmatched to any gene: 5. This CDR3 is built from 15 residues. The CDR3 protein is CASSLGGSQAGELFF. CDR3 in DNA: TGTGCCAGCAGCTTAGGCGGGAGCCAGGCCGGGGAGCTGTTTTTT.

This clone was seen a single time. CDR3 sequence: CASSFSGSPVNEQFF. In DNA form, the CDR3 reads TGTGCCAGCTCCTTCAGCGGGAGTCCGGTCAATGAGCAGTTCTTC. The chain uses TRBV18 and TRBJ2-1; 8 bases agree with TRBD2. CDR1 and CDR2 (germline): KGHSH, LQKENI. The V segment lost 6 bases and the J segment 6 bases; nucleotides outside the gene matches: 10. The CDR3 is 15 amino acids.

The chain uses TRBV29-1 and TRBJ1-5; 10 bases are a match to TRBD1. The germline CDR1 and CDR2 sequences are SQVTM and ANQGSEA. CDR3 length: 13 residues. With V trimmed by 6 bases and J by 4 bases, 3 bases remained unmatched. The CDR3 DNA reads as TGCAGCGTCCGACAGGGGGCGAATCAGCCCCAGCATTTT. This translates into CSVRQGANQPQHF.

The genes are TRBV18 and TRBJ1-2; 10 bases match TRBD1. The germline gives CDR1 KGHSH, CDR2 LQKENI. CDR3 size: 14 residues. V lost 2 bases, J lost 8 bases, and 5 bases stayed unmatched. This CDR3 is CASSPVGTGEGYTF. The CDR3 DNA reads TGTGCCAGCTCACCAGTTGGGACAGGGGAAGGCTACACCTTC.

The chain couples TRBV14 to TRBJ2-3; D is ambiguous. The CDR3 contains 12 residues. CDR1 and CDR2 (germline): SGHDN, FVKESK. V was pared by 1 base and J by 8 bases, with 7 bases between. CDR3 coding DNA: TGTGCCAGCAGCCAAGTTACCGCTACGCAGTATTTT. Encoded protein: CASSQVTATQYF.

The chain uses TRBV5-5 and TRBJ2-7; 10 bases line up with TRBD2. In germline, CDR1 is SGHKS, CDR2 YYEKEE (reference sequence). This CDR3 is built from 15 residues. The ends lost 4 bases at V and 3 bases at J; junction bases unmatched: 7. The CDR3: CASSQGLAANYEQYF. CDR3 nucleotide sequence: TGTGCCAGCAGCCAAGGACTAGCGGCTAACTACGAGCAGTACTTC.

There are many counts of this clone. Written as DNA, the CDR3 is TGTGCCAGCACCAGAGACCCGCAGGTTGGGGAGCAGTACTTC. Translation: CASTRDPQVGEQYF. This sequence joins TRBV6-5 and TRBJ2-7; no reliable D call. V was pared by 7 bases and J by 7 bases, with 20 bases between. This CDR3 has 14 amino acids. Germline values: CDR1 MNHEY, CDR2 SVGAGI.

The rearrangement uses TRBV2 and TRBJ2-1; 7 nucleotides align to TRBD2. CDR1 SNHLY and CDR2 FYNNEI come from the germline V gene. J gave up 8 bases and V 2 bases, and 12 bases lay outside the gene matches. The CDR3 is 16 amino acids. This CDR3 is CASSERVRRERDEQFF. The CDR3 DNA is TGTGCCAGCAGTGAACGGGTTCGGCGGGAGAGAGATGAGCAGTTCTTC. Based on the CDR3 plus reference TRBV2 and TRBJ2-1, the full variable domain is EPEVTQTPSHQVTQMGQEVILRCVPISNHLYFYWYRQILGQKVEFLVSFYNNEISEKSEIFDDQFSVERPDGSNFTLKIRSTKLEDSAMYFCASSERVRRERDEQFFGPGTRLTVL.

The chain uses TRBV10-1 and TRBJ2-1, with D possibly being TRBD2 (6 bases). Germline V gene lookup returns CDR1 WNHNN and CDR2 SYGVQD (reference sequence). This CDR3 comprises 15 residues. With 4 bases removed from V and 0 bases from J, the gap between germline ends came to 10 bases. CDR3 coding DNA: TGCGCCAGCAGTGTTTCGCGGGGCTCCTACAATGAGCAGTTCTTC. It specifies CASSVSRGSYNEQFF.

This chain links TRBV9 with TRBJ2-7; 10 bases map to TRBD1. V was pared by 4 bases and J by 3 bases, with 19 bases of the junction left unmatched. Germline CDR1 is SGDLS and CDR2 is YYNGEE. The CDR3 spans 19 residues. Here the CDR3 DNA reads TGTGCCAGCAGCTCGTACCCGGGACAGGGGCTGGGGGGGAACTACGAGCAGTACTTC. Its translation is CASSSYPGQGLGGNYEQYF.

The chain is built from TRBV5-8 and TRBJ2-1; D is uncertain. V was shortened by 1 base and J by 7 bases, with 9 bases between the two germline ends. This CDR3 is 13 amino acids long. Germline values: CDR1 SGHTS, CDR2 YDEGEE. CDR3 sequence: CASSLRRSNEQFF. The CDR3 nucleotides are TGTGCCAGCAGCTTGCGTAGGTCGAATGAGCAGTTCTTC.

Notes on this clone: This same CDR3 is encoded by further DNA sequences in the sample. The chain joins TRBV19 to TRBJ1-1, with TRBD1 as a possible D gene (5 bases). CDR1 LNHDA and CDR2 SQIVND come from the germline V gene (reference sequence). The CDR3 runs to 13 residues. V lost 4 bases, J lost 3 bases, and 9 bases lay in between. The CDR3 DNA sequence: TGTGCCAGTAGTACGCAGGGTGACACTGAAGCTTTCTTT. Translated: CASSTQGDTEAFF.

This rearrangement joins TRBV7-2 to TRBJ1-1; D call uncertain. V lost 5 bases to trimming and J lost 1 base, with 8 bases between them. CDR1 is SGHTA and CDR2 is FQGNSA in the germline V gene. The CDR3 extends over 13 amino acids. This CDR3 is CASSMHGNTEAFF. In DNA, the CDR3 is TGTGCCAGCAGCATGCACGGGAACACTGAAGCTTTCTTT.

This chain joins TRBV29-1 and TRBJ2-3; either TRBD1 or TRBD2 may supply D (5 bases each). V was cut by 2 bases and J by 5 bases, with 11 bases left in between. The CDR3 extends over 13 amino acids. CDR1 and CDR2 (germline): SQVTM, ANQGSEA. CDR3 region: CSVERDRGDTQYF. The CDR3 DNA sequence: TGCAGCGTTGAAAGGGACCGAGGAGATACGCAGTATTTT.

The V and J genes are TRBV30 and TRBJ1-6, with a possible D match to TRBD1 (5 bases). The germline V gene has CDR1 GTSNPN and CDR2 SVGIG (reference sequence). The CDR3 extends over 13 amino acids. The V gene lost 1 base and the J gene lost 9 bases, with 10 bases spanning the gap. CDR3 in DNA: TGTGCCTGGAGTGGTCAGGGCGGTTCACCCCTCCACTTT. It encodes CAWSGQGGSPLHF. The whole variable domain, filled in from reference TRBV30 and TRBJ1-6, reads SQTIHQWPATLVQPVGSPLSLECTVEGTSNPNLYWYRQAAGRGLQLLFYSVGIGQISSEVPQNLSASRPQDRQFILSSKKLLLSDSGFYLCAWSGQGGSPLHFGNGTRLTVT.

The chain has TRBV27 and TRBJ2-7, with D uncertain. Germline assignment: CDR1 MNHEY and CDR2 SMNVEV (reference sequence). The CDR3 length is 13 residues. Trimming took 5 bases from V and 1 from J, leaving 9 bases between them. The CDR3, as DNA: TGTGCCAGCAGTCGCGTTGGTTCCTACGAGCAGTACTTC. It specifies CASSRVGSYEQYF.

The chain employs TRBV19 and TRBJ2-7; 8 positions agree with TRBD1. CDR1 and CDR2 (germline): LNHDA, SQIVND (reference sequence). Trimming removed 6 bases from V and 3 bases from J; junction bases left unmatched: 10. CDR3 size: 15 residues. CDR3 sequence (DNA): TGTGCCAGTAGCAGACAGGGGCAACAAGGCTACGAGCAGTACTTC. This gives the protein CASSRQGQQGYEQYF.

The chain is built from TRBV4-2 and TRBJ1-2; TRBD1 is a possible D gene (5 bases). Germline CDR1 reads LGHNA; CDR2 reads YNFKEQ. The CDR3 runs to 16 residues. V shed 1 base and J shed 6 bases, with 18 bases lying between them. Here the CDR3 reads CASSQAMGQEGHGYTF. The DNA of the CDR3 is TGTGCCAGCAGCCAAGCGATGGGGCAGGAGGGCCATGGCTACACCTTC.

This clone has only a few counts. The CDR3 DNA reads as TGCGCCAGCCATCTAGCGGGGTTTGACGGGGAGCTGTTTTTT. Amino acids: CASHLAGFDGELFF. The genes are TRBV5-1 and TRBJ2-2; 9 bases fit TRBD2. The germline gives CDR1 SGHRS, CDR2 YFSETQ. The CDR3 is 14 amino acids. V gave up 7 bases and J gave up 7 bases; unmatched junction bases: 8.

The rearrangement links TRBV28 to TRBJ2-7; D perhaps matches TRBD2 (6 bases). With 7 bases removed from V and 0 bases from J, the gap between germline ends came to 13 bases. CDR1 and CDR2 (germline): MDHEN, SYDVKM. This CDR3 spans 14 amino acids. CDR3 nucleotide sequence: TGTGCCAGCACCCGTCGGGGGTCCTCCTACGAGCAGTACTTC. Translating it yields CASTRRGSSYEQYF.

The gene calls are TRBV10-3 and TRBJ1-1; a weak D match, TRBD1 (5 bases). Looked up from germline, CDR1 is ENHRY and CDR2 is SYGVKD. This CDR3 has 12 residues. The V gene lost 8 bases and the J gene lost 5 bases, with 12 bases spanning the gap. In DNA, the CDR3 is TGTGCCATCCGAAGGGAGGGGACTGAAGCTTTCTTT. Its protein product is CAIRREGTEAFF.

The chain couples TRBV19 to TRBJ2-7, with D perhaps TRBD2 (6 bases). The CDR3 is made up of 13 amino acids. V was pared by 5 bases and J by 6 bases, with 14 bases between. Germline V gene lookup returns CDR1 LNHDA and CDR2 SQIVND (reference sequence). CDR3 in amino acids: CASSSRLVGEQYF. The CDR3, as DNA: TGTGCCAGTAGTTCCCGACTAGTCGGCGAGCAGTACTTC.